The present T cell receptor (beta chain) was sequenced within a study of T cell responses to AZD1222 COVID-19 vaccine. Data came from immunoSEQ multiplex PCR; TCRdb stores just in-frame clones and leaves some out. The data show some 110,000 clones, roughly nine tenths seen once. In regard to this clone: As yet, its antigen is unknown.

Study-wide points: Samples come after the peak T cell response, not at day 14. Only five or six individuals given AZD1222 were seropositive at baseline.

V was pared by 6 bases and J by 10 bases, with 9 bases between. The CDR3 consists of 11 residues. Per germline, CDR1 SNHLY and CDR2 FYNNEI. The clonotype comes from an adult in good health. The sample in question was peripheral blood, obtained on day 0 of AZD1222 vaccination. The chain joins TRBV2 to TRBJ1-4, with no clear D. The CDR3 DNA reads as TGTGCCAGCAGCGATGTCGGAAAACTGTTTTTT. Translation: CASSDVGKLFF.